The 9 T cell receptor beta chains below were found in one sample sequenced in a study of cytomegalovirus exposure and HLA in healthy donors. This PCR relied on a set of 60 Vbeta primers and 13 Jbeta primers. Profiled with immunoSEQ multiplex PCR; TCRdb holds only in-frame clones, not every one. The table includes roughly 90,000 clones, about nine tenths detected once. The sequencing input was PBMCs. The receptors shown here come from a man younger than 35 in good health and CMV-seronegative.

The gene calls are TRBV7-2 and TRBJ2-3, with TRBD2 matching over 10 bases. The germline V gene has CDR1 SGHTA and CDR2 FQGNSA. Germline trimming cut 2 bases from V and 4 bases from J; bases unmatched to any gene: 3. The CDR3 runs to 15 residues. CDR3 amino acids: CASSLIAGGSDTQYF. DNA of the CDR3: TGTGCCAGCAGCTTAATAGCGGGAGGCTCAGATACGCAGTATTTT.

The chain uses TRBV25-1 and TRBJ2-3, with D possibly TRBD2 on 6 matching bases. Trimming shortened V by 7 bases and J by 0 bases, and 14 bases separated the two germline ends. This CDR3 is built from 15 residues. In germline, CDR1 is MGHDK, CDR2 SYGVNS. The DNA for the CDR3 is TGTGCCAGCACCCCTCGGGCGGGAAGCACAGATACGCAGTATTTT. Protein product: CASTPRAGSTDTQYF. Together with reference TRBV25-1 and TRBJ2-3, the CDR3 gives the full variable domain: EADIYQTPRYLVIGTGKKITLECSQTMGHDKMYWYQQDPGMELHLIHYSYGVNSTEKGDLSSESTVSRIRTEHFPLTLESARPSHTSQYLCASTPRAGSTDTQYFGPGTRLTVL.

The rearrangement uses TRBV28 and TRBJ2-1, with TRBD2 matching over 10 bases. CDR1 MDHEN and CDR2 SYDVKM come from the germline V gene. There are 15 residues in the CDR3. J was trimmed by 4 bases and V by 7 bases; bases with no gene match: 7. The CDR3 sequence: CASILAGAGYNEQFF. The CDR3 DNA reads TGTGCCAGCATCCTAGCGGGAGCAGGTTACAATGAGCAGTTCTTC.

The chain is built from TRBV27 and TRBJ2-1; no clear D gene. The V and J ends lost 1 base and 0 bases respectively, with 16 bases between them. Germline V gene sequence: CDR1 MNHEY, CDR2 SMNVEV (reference sequence). This CDR3 has 18 amino acids. The DNA for the CDR3 is TGTGCCAGCAGTTTATTGTTTAGTGACTTTAGCTCCTACAATGAGCAGTTCTTC. It translates to CASSLLFSDFSSYNEQFF.

The chain carries TRBV18 and TRBJ2-3; D is undetermined. CDR3 length: 15 amino acids. Trimming took 2 bases from V and 0 from J, leaving 9 bases between them. Germline assignment: CDR1 KGHSH and CDR2 LQKENI. This CDR3 reads CASSPGGGSTDTQYF. The DNA for the CDR3 is TGTGCCAGCTCACCAGGCGGCGGAAGCACAGATACGCAGTATTTT.

The V gene is TRBV2, the J gene TRBJ1-1; a possible D gene is TRBD1 (6 bases). Trimming stripped 6 bases from V and 8 bases from J, with 25 bases between. The CDR3 is 16 residues long. Germline CDR1 SNHLY, CDR2 FYNNEI. CDR3 amino acids: CASRRSLYRDTEEAFF. DNA of the CDR3: TGTGCCAGCAGACGGAGCTTGTACCGGGACACGGAAGAAGCTTTCTTT.

V is TRBV10-3 and J is TRBJ1-4; D may be TRBD1 (6 bases). The CDR3 sequence is 15 residues long. Germline V gene lookup returns CDR1 ENHRY and CDR2 SYGVKD. V was clipped by 2 bases and J by 7 bases, with 14 bases between them. The CDR3 region has the DNA TGTGCCATCAGTGAGCGCGGGGGCGGCTCTGAAAAACTGTTTTTT. Its translation is CAISERGGGSEKLFF.

On this clone itself: The junction departs from the called germline gene at one end, perhaps through a read error. The chain uses TRBV7-9 and TRBJ2-1; 9 bases map to TRBD2. The CDR3 is 16 residues long. The germline V gene has CDR1 SEHNR and CDR2 FQNEAQ (reference sequence). The CDR3 loop reads CSSSLSLREGHNEQFF. In nucleotides, the CDR3 is TGTTCCAGCAGCTTATCTTTGCGGGAGGGTCACAATGAGCAGTTCTTC.

This chain uses TRBV14 with TRBJ2-3, with 11 bases aligning to TRBD2. V was clipped by 1 base and J by 3 bases; unmatched bases: 6. CDR1 is SGHDN and CDR2 is FVKESK in the germline V gene. The length of the CDR3 is 17 residues. The CDR3 loop reads CASSQGTSGSRTDTQYF. CDR3 bases: TGTGCCAGCAGCCAAGGAACTAGCGGGAGTAGGACAGATACGCAGTATTTT.